Listed below are T cell receptor beta chains from one sample, sequenced in a study of cytomegalovirus exposure and HLA in healthy donors. Using immunoSEQ multiplex PCR, the repertoire was profiled, and TCRdb retains in-frame clones only, with some absent. The sample carries about 150,000 clones, approximately 80% recorded once. The sequenced sample consisted of PBMCs. The origin of the receptors is a man between 18 and 35 years old in good health and CMV-seronegative. Both conserved end residues are part of each CDR3. A D gene is named only where the DNA matches it firmly. Size is omitted from some rows. Given values are once, few, many or a class for expanded clones.

v_call	j_call	d_call	clone_size	cdr3_nt	cdr3_aa
TRBV7-3	TRBJ2-3	TRBD2	.	TGTGCCAGCAGCCTAGGGACTAGCGGGAGTTCGCAGTATTTT	CASSLGTSGSSQYF
TRBV11-2	TRBJ2-1	.	.	TGTGCCAGCAGCTTCGATATAGTGCTTGAGCAGTTCTTC	CASSFDIVLEQFF
TRBV21-1	TRBJ1-3	.	.	TGTGCCAGCAGCAAAACTACAGGGTGGTTCGGAAACACCATATATTTT	CASSKTTGWFGNTIYF
TRBV27	TRBJ1-5	.	.	TGTGCCAGCAGTTTGGTAGGCAATCAGCCCCAGCATTTT	CASSLVGNQPQHF
TRBV25-1	TRBJ1-2	.	once	TGTGCCAGCATGTCCAGCGGTACTAACTATGGCTACACCTTC	CASMSSGTNYGYTF
TRBV5-4	TRBJ2-5	TRBD2	.	TGTGCCAGCAGCTTGGGTAACCTAGCGGGAGAAATGGAGACCCAGTACTTC	CASSLGNLAGEMETQYF
TRBV13	TRBJ2-1	TRBD2	.	TGTGCCAGCAGCCCGGGACTAGTTCAGTTCTTC	CASSPGLVQFF
TRBV7-9	TRBJ1-3	TRBD1	.	TGTGCCAGCTCACGACAGGGAATGACTGGAAACACCATATATTTT	CASSRQGMTGNTIYF
TRBV19	TRBJ2-7	TRBD1	.	TGTGCCAGTAGTACTTTGACAGGGTTCTACGAGCAGTACTTC	CASSTLTGFYEQYF
TRBV2	TRBJ1-1	TRBD1	once	TGTGCCAGCAGACGCGACGACAGGGAATTGTACCCCGAAGCTTTCTTT	CASRRDDRELYPEAFF
TRBV30	TRBJ2-1	TRBD2	.	TGTGCCTGGAGTTTAGTAGCGGGGTATACTATCTTC	CAWSLVAGYTIF
TRBV9	TRBJ2-1	TRBD1	.	TGTGCCAGCAGCGAGCAGGGGGCGAATGAGCAGTTCTTC	CASSEQGANEQFF
TRBV19	TRBJ2-2	TRBD2	.	TGTGCCAGTAGTATTGTCGGCGGGAGGGCCTCGAACACCGGGGAGCTGTTTTTT	CASSIVGGRASNTGELFF
TRBV5-1	TRBJ2-4	TRBD2	.	TGCGCCAGCAGCTTTGTCAAGAGTACTAGCGGGGGAGTAGCCAAAAACATTCAGTACTTC	CASSFVKSTSGGVAKNIQYF
TRBV4-1	TRBJ1-2	TRBD1	once	TGCGCCAGCAGCCAACCGGGACAGAACTATGGCTACACCTTC	CASSQPGQNYGYTF
TRBV6-4	TRBJ1-2	.	.	TGTGCCAGCAGTGACCGTGGCTACACCTTC	CASSDRGYTF
TRBV11-2	TRBJ2-3	.	.	TGTGCCAGCAGCTTCCTTAGAACAGATACGCAGTATTTT	CASSFLRTDTQYF
TRBV5-4	TRBJ2-3	TRBD2	.	TGTGCCAGCAGCTTTGGACTAGCGGAAACAGATACGCAGTATTTT	CASSFGLAETDTQYF
TRBV7-9	TRBJ2-1	.	once	TGTGCCAGCAGCTTACGAACTAGGAATAATGAGCAGTTCTTC	CASSLRTRNNEQFF
TRBV11-2	TRBJ2-1	.	.	TGTGCCAGCGCATATCCCAGGGGTGTCAGTGAGCAGTTCTTC	CASAYPRGVSEQFF
TRBV19	TRBJ2-1	.	.	TGTGCCAGTTCCACAACAGGAAACAATGAGCAGTTCTTC	CASSTTGNNEQFF
TRBV7-8	TRBJ2-3	TRBD2	.	TGTGCCAGCAGCTCCCGTTCGCGCCTAGCGGACACAGATACGCAGTATTTT	CASSSRSRLADTDTQYF
TRBV27	TRBJ1-5	.	.	TGTGCCAGCAGTTTTTCAGGGGTCCAGCCCCAGCATTTT	CASSFSGVQPQHF
TRBV19	TRBJ2-7	.	.	TGTGCCAGTAGCTTTTCGGGGTACTACGAGCAGTACTTC	CASSFSGYYEQYF
TRBV6-5	TRBJ1-2	.	.	TGTGCCAGCACTTCGAGCCGCGCCTATGGCTACACCTTC	CASTSSRAYGYTF
TRBV20-1	TRBJ2-5	.	.	TGCAGTGCCTCCGAAGAGACCCAGTACTTC	CSASEETQYF
TRBV10-3	TRBJ2-3	.	.	TGTGCCATCAGTGCCCTAGCGACTAGCACAGATACGCAGTATTTT	CAISALATSTDTQYF
TRBV5-1	TRBJ1-5	.	.	TGCGCCAGCAGCTTTGCGGGGGGCGGCAATCAGCCCCAGCATTTT	CASSFAGGGNQPQHF
TRBV7-6	TRBJ2-1	.	.	TGTGCCAGCAGCTTCGCCCCCCAGGGACTCATCAATGAGCAGTTCTTC	CASSFAPQGLINEQFF
TRBV5-1	TRBJ2-7	TRBD1	once	TGCGCCAGCAGCTTGTCAGGGGGCGCGGGTTACGAGCAGTACTTC	CASSLSGGAGYEQYF
TRBV4-3	TRBJ2-1	.	.	TGCGCCAGCAGCCAAGGGCGACTGGTCCTCTCCTACAATGAGCAGTTCTTC	CASSQGRLVLSYNEQFF
TRBV9	TRBJ2-1	TRBD2	.	TGTGCCAGCAGCCCCCCGCGGGGGTACAATGAGCAGTTCTTC	CASSPPRGYNEQFF
TRBV27	TRBJ2-1	TRBD1	.	TGTGCCAGCACCCGCCGTAGGGGACAGGGGGGGAATGAGCAGTTCTTC	CASTRRRGQGGNEQFF
TRBV11-3	TRBJ2-5	TRBD2	.	TGTGCCAGCAGCGGACGACTAGCGGGAGCGCAAGAGACCCAGTACTTC	CASSGRLAGAQETQYF
TRBV7-9	TRBJ2-7	.	.	TGTGCCAGCAGCTTTCCCAGCTCCTACGAGCAGTACTTC	CASSFPSSYEQYF
TRBV6-5	TRBJ1-3	.	few	TGTGCCAGCAGTTACCGTTTCACAGACTCTGGAAACACCATATATTTT	CASSYRFTDSGNTIYF